What follows are 14 T cell receptor beta chains derived from one specimen sequenced in a study of T-cell reconstitution after alpha-beta-depleted transplantation in children. TCRbeta library construction was performed incorporating unique molecular identifiers. TCRdb independently ran MiXCR on the PCR reads; one entry per CDR3 protein. The data show hundreds of thousands of distinct CDR3 sequences, about 18% seen once. Sequenced here: PBMCs from the stem cell graft donor, sampled from the stem cell graft. These receptors originate from a human donor who donated a stem cell graft to a child with acute lymphoblastic leukemia.

The V gene is TRBV11-1, the J gene TRBJ2-7; TRBD1 aligns across 10 bases. Per the germline V gene, CDR1 is SGHAT and CDR2 is FQDESV (reference sequence). The CDR3 has 21 residues. J lost 3 bases, V lost 5 bases, and 25 bases had no gene match. Here the CDR3 reads CASSARPGQGFPLRANYEQYF. The CDR3 DNA sequence: TGTGCCAGCAGCGCCCGACCGGGACAGGGGTTCCCCCTAAGAGCTAACTACGAGCAGTACTTC.

This clonotype was observed a handful of times. V is TRBV14 and J is TRBJ1-5; the D gene is possibly TRBD1 (6 bases). CDR3 length: 13 residues. Germline V gene data show CDR1 as SGHDN and CDR2 as FVKESK. V was trimmed by 8 bases and J by 2 bases, leaving 10 bases between them. This chain's CDR3 is CASYRDRNQPQHF. CDR3 nucleotide sequence: TGTGCCAGCTACAGGGACCGCAATCAGCCCCAGCATTTT.

This clonotype was seen a handful of times. This chain links TRBV7-8 with TRBJ2-3; D ambiguous. Trimming stripped 5 bases from V and 2 bases from J, with 14 bases between. Looked up from germline, CDR1 is SGHVS and CDR2 is FQNEAQ. The CDR3 extends over 15 amino acids. For the CDR3, the DNA is TGTGCCAGCAGCGAACCGGATGGGTACACAGATACGCAGTATTTT. Its protein is CASSEPDGYTDTQYF.

This clonotype was seen only a few times. The chain has TRBV7-6 and TRBJ2-7; TRBD2 matches 12 bases. The CDR3 loop spans 16 amino acids. V lost 2 bases, J lost 1 base, and 3 bases stayed unmatched. CDR1 and CDR2 from the germline V gene are SGHVS and FNYEAQ. CDR3 sequence: CASSLLAGGDSYEQYF. For the CDR3, the DNA is TGTGCCAGCAGCTTACTAGCGGGAGGGGATTCCTACGAGCAGTACTTC.

The gene calls are TRBV12-3 or TRBV12-4 and TRBJ1-1, with D perhaps matching TRBD1 (5 bases). The V end lost 11 bases, the J end lost 3 bases, and 13 bases lay between the germline ends. The CDR3 consists of 12 residues. CDR3 nucleotides: TGTGCCGCCGGGGGATCTGACACTGAAGCTTTCTTT. It yields the protein CAAGGSDTEAFF.

V is TRBV6-5 and J is TRBJ2-2; D perhaps matches TRBD2 (5 bases). Germline loops: CDR1 MNHEY, CDR2 SVGAGI. The V end lost 5 bases, the J end lost 6 bases, and 19 bases lay between the germline ends. This CDR3 region has 16 residues. The chain's CDR3 is CASSPTGNLIPGELFF. The CDR3 DNA is TGTGCCAGCAGTCCGACCGGGAACCTCATCCCCGGGGAGCTGTTTTTT.

CDR3 region: CASSDGYYEQYF. The CDR3 DNA reads as TGTGCCAGCAGTGACGGATACTACGAGCAGTACTTC. The chain is built from TRBV6-2 or TRBV6-3 and TRBJ2-7; D uncertain. Trimming took off 5 bases at V and 3 bases at J, with 8 bases between the two ends. Germline loops: CDR1 MNHEY, CDR2 SVGEGT. The CDR3 totals 12 residues.

This clonotype was picked up a small number of times. One junction end does not reproduce the germline sequence, and a read error may be involved. The rearrangement links TRBV20-1 to TRBJ1-5; maybe TRBD1 (6 bases). The length of the CDR3 is 14 residues. CDR1 DFQATT and CDR2 SNEGSKA come from the germline V gene (reference sequence). The DNA of the CDR3 is TGCAGTGTTCCGAGGGGGGATCTTCATCAGGCCCAGCATTTT. Translating gives CSVPRGDLHQAQHF.

This chain joins TRBV29-1 and TRBJ2-7; D gene unclear. The germline V gene encodes CDR1 SQVTM and CDR2 ANQGSEA. V lost 3 bases and J lost 2, with 8 bases in between. The CDR3 contains 12 residues. Written as DNA, the CDR3 is TGCAGCGTTGAGGGCATTGCCTACGAGCAGTACTTC. This translates into CSVEGIAYEQYF.

This clonotype has just a few counts. V is TRBV7-9 and J is TRBJ2-5; 10 nucleotides line up with TRBD2. Germline values: CDR1 SEHNR, CDR2 FQNEAQ (reference sequence). V was pared by 6 bases and J by 0 bases, with 7 bases of the junction left unmatched. The CDR3 is 16 amino acids. The CDR3 sequence is CASSIGTSVNQETQYF. The CDR3 DNA is TGTGCCAGCAGTATCGGGACTAGCGTAAACCAAGAGACCCAGTACTTC.

This clonotype appeared a few times. The J gene is TRBJ1-1, the V gene TRBV12-3 or TRBV12-4, with 8 bases identical to TRBD1. This CDR3 comprises 14 residues. V lost 3 bases, J lost 6 bases, and 6 bases stayed unmatched. The DNA of the CDR3 is TGTGCCAGCAGTTTGGGACAGGCTGTTTCTGAAGCTTTCTTT. Its protein product is CASSLGQAVSEAFF.

In its sample, this clonotype was seen a few times. This chain joins TRBV10-2 and TRBJ1-4; D is undetermined. Trimming took off 3 bases at V and 7 bases at J, with 3 bases between the two ends. Germline V gene data show CDR1 as WSHSY and CDR2 as SAAADI. The CDR3 covers 11 residues. In DNA form, the CDR3 reads TGCGCCAGCAGTGACGGTGAAAAACTGTTTTTT. Its translation: CASSDGEKLFF.

This chain connects TRBV29-1 to TRBJ1-2; D not certain. The CDR3 has 9 amino acids. Trimming pared 7 bases from V and 6 bases from J, leaving 6 bases between. Germline-derived CDR1 and CDR2 are SQVTM and ANQGSEA. CDR3 loop: CSEGNGYTF. For the CDR3, the DNA is TGCAGCGAGGGAAATGGCTACACCTTC. Together with reference TRBV29-1 and TRBJ1-2, the CDR3 gives the full variable domain: SAVISQKPSRDICQRGTSLTIQCQVDSQVTMMFWYRQQPGQSLTLIATANQGSEATYESGFVIDKFPISRPNLTFSTLTVSNMSPEDSSIYLCSEGNGYTFGSGTRLTVV.

This clonotype was counted a few times. The chain combines TRBV13 with TRBJ1-4; 8 bases are a match to TRBD1. Germline CDR1 PRHDT, CDR2 FYEKMQ (reference sequence). Germline trimming cut 5 bases from V and 6 bases from J; bases unmatched to any gene: 8. The CDR3 has 15 amino acids. The DNA for the CDR3 is TGTGCCAGCAGCGATCTCGGACAGGGCGATGAAAAACTGTTTTTT. This sequence encodes CASSDLGQGDEKLFF.